Listed below are T cell receptor beta chains from one sample, sequenced in a study of blood T cell repertoires in COVID-19. Measured with immunoSEQ multiplex PCR; TCRdb has only the in-frame clones, and not every one. The data show around 98,000 clones, with approximately 79% seen just once and approximately 11% held by the top ten. The sequenced material came from peripheral blood. These receptors were obtained from a man between 65 and 80 years old with active or convalescent COVID-19. The CDR3 runs from the conserved cysteine through the conserved F or W.

cdr3_aa	v_call	j_call
CTSSQDWTGDGYTF	TRBV1	TRBJ1-2
CASSPGGGGNTEAFF	TRBV6-6	TRBJ1-1
CASGLWGDYEQYF	TRBV6-5	TRBJ2-7
CASSEDKEQPQHF	TRBV2	TRBJ1-5
CASSPKAPRGFSTDTQYF	TRBV2	TRBJ2-3
CASSPRWENGELFF	TRBV27	TRBJ2-2
CAIHRGTFNTEAFF	TRBV24-1	TRBJ1-1
CASSPPRTGAYEQYF	TRBV28	TRBJ2-7
CASSQTGNSPLHF	TRBV14	TRBJ1-6
CASSQGPSTDTQYF	TRBV18	TRBJ2-3
CANIRDRVSTNYGYTF	TRBV2	TRBJ1-2
CASSIFKNTEAFF	TRBV19	TRBJ1-1
CASSYLDTQYF	TRBV6-5	TRBJ2-3
CASREVSSGNTIYF	TRBV27	TRBJ1-3
CASSQGRGIRPYEQYF	TRBV4-1	TRBJ2-7
CASSPRGGTQYF	TRBV18	TRBJ2-3
CAWSAVAKGEQYF	TRBV30	TRBJ2-7
CASSFTLTGQGSPLHF	TRBV5-1	TRBJ1-6
CASRTQGGGYEQYF	TRBV11-2	TRBJ2-7
CASSLDRETQYF	TRBV13	TRBJ2-5
CASSTRQGVNNEQFF	TRBV9	TRBJ2-1
CATLWGDTEAFF	TRBV6-5	TRBJ1-1
CASSESTSGHNEQFF	TRBV10-1	TRBJ2-1
CASSPGGPEQFF	TRBV12-3/TRBV12-4	TRBJ2-1
CASSTMTGTGNDEQFF	TRBV19	TRBJ2-1
CASSRGGRSYEQYF	TRBV18	TRBJ2-7
CASSLLATSTDTQYF	TRBV7-9	TRBJ2-3
CASSLGGQGLNEQFF	TRBV5-1	TRBJ2-1
CASSLDSGGTEAFF	TRBV7-8	TRBJ1-1
CASSPLAGASTGELFF	TRBV18	TRBJ2-2
CASRAYRGAGTEAFF	TRBV25-1	TRBJ1-1
CASSLDRASREQYF	TRBV4-3	TRBJ2-7
CASSLVAVRTDTQYF	TRBV5-5	TRBJ2-3
CASSPLRAGGNTIYF	TRBV7-9	TRBJ1-3
CASKGAVITEAFF	TRBV2	TRBJ1-1
CASSRTGQLIGTYEQYF	TRBV7-9	TRBJ2-7
CASSLIWGSVLGTQYF	TRBV3-1/TRBV3-2	TRBJ2-5
CAISEGRAEEKLFF	TRBV10-3	TRBJ1-4
CASSDRENTEAFF	TRBV2	TRBJ1-1
CASSQDRGLAGSGELFF	TRBV3-1/TRBV3-2	TRBJ2-2
CASSDGTGGNQPQHF	TRBV7-9	TRBJ1-5
CASSEDREAFF	TRBV6-1	TRBJ1-1
CASREGAQPQHF	TRBV12-3/TRBV12-4	TRBJ1-5
CASSMPGSEETQYF	TRBV7-6	TRBJ2-5
CASNPDREYNEQFF	TRBV5-4	TRBJ2-1
CASSRGTAEETQYF	TRBV18	TRBJ2-5
CASSLTGNGETQYF	TRBV3-1/TRBV3-2	TRBJ2-5
CASRPSTSYEQYF	TRBV12-3/TRBV12-4	TRBJ2-7
CASSPRMGPYGYTF	TRBV4-3	TRBJ1-2
CASSLAPVSEQYF	TRBV11-2	TRBJ2-7
CASSIMNSEQETQYF	TRBV5-1	TRBJ2-5
CASSYLSQGYTDTQYF	TRBV6-5	TRBJ2-3
CASTRPGLSGANVLTF	TRBV5-6	TRBJ2-6
CASSPPGQGQGQPQHF	TRBV28	TRBJ1-5